This TCR beta chain was observed in a study of blood T cell repertoires in COVID-19. On the study more broadly: PBMCs, B-cell-depleted T cells, or T cells were the source of the cDNA or gDNA that made up the material.

This clone was observed a single time. In the original processing: For nucleated cells, counts were estimated from reference gene primer amplification. Some clones are missing from TCRdb's copy, which holds only in-frame ones; the method was immunoSEQ multiplex PCR. The V and J calls and the clone size are those of that table, but D and trimming were determined from the DNA. The repertoire holds 150,000 to 200,000 clones, with 82% as singletons. Germline CDR1 GTSNPN, CDR2 SVGIG (reference sequence). CDR3 length equals 14 residues. Trimming pared 4 bases from V and 1 base from J, leaving 11 bases between. Patients at the Seattle site were enrolled during active infection and followed longitudinally.

The clonotype was recovered from a woman aged 60-75 years with COVID-19, enrolled during active disease. Source material: peripheral blood. V is TRBV30 and J is TRBJ1-5, with a tentative D call TRBD1 (5 bases). The CDR3 DNA is TGTGCCTGGACCCCAGGGCTGAGCAATCAGCCCCAGCATTTT. It specifies CAWTPGLSNQPQHF.